This TCR beta chain was obtained from a study of blood T cells in healthy people across ages. Sample-barcoded 5' priming and a J-beta primer mix drove a second PCR of roughly 7 to 11 cycles. Unique molecular identifiers of 12 random nucleotides labeled each cDNA. TCRdb ran MiXCR on the 5' RACE reads and lists one entry per CDR3 protein. The table records about 2 million distinct CDR3 sequences, 40% to 55% of them present only once. Total RNA, at least 6 micrograms per sample, was extracted from PBMCs. This CDR3 is built from 17 residues. Trimming pared 0 bases from V and 1 base from J, leaving 14 bases between. The V gene's germline CDR1 is SGHRS and CDR2 YFSETQ.

This chain uses TRBV5-1 with TRBJ2-4; D not resolved. The source is a woman aged 40 to 50 in good health. Sample: blood. CDR3 amino acids: CASSLGPKRAAKNIQYF. As DNA, the CDR3 is TGCGCCAGCAGCTTGGGCCCGAAACGGGCGGCCAAAAACATTCAGTACTTC.